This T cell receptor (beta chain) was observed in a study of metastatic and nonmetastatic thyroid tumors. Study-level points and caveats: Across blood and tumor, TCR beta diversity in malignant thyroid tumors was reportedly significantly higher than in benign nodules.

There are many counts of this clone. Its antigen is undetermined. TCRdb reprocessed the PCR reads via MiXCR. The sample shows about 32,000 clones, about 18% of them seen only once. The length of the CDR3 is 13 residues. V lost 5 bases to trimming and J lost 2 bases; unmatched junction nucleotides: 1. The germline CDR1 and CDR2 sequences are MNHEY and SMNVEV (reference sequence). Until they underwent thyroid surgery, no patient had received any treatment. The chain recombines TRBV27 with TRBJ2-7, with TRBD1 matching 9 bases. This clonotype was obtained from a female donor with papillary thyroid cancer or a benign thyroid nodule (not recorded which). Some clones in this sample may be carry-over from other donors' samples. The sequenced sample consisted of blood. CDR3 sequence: CASSRQGAYEQYF. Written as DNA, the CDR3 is TGTGCCAGCAGTCGACAGGGGGCCTACGAGCAGTACTTC.